The rows below give T cell receptor beta chains drawn from one sample of a study of blood T cells in healthy people across ages. TCRdb re-called the 5' RACE reads with MiXCR, one entry per CDR3 protein. The sample holds approximately 670,000 distinct CDR3 sequences, 40% to 50% seen once. The sample consisted of blood. The receptors here all came from an elderly man in good health. CDR3s include the opening cysteine and the closing phenylalanine or tryptophan. A D gene is named only where the DNA matches it firmly. Size is omitted from some rows. Given values are once, few, many or a class for expanded clones.

d_call clone_size j_call v_call cdr3_nt cdr3_aa
. few TRBJ1-6 TRBV5-1 TGCGCCAGCCGAGGGGGGAATTCACCCCTCCACTTT CASRGGNSPLHF
TRBD1 few TRBJ2-5 TRBV6-5 TGTGCCAGCAGTCCGGGGACAGGGTCACTCCAAGAGACCCAGTACTTC CASSPGTGSLQETQYF
. . TRBJ1-6 TRBV7-2 TGTGCCAGCAGCTCCACCGGGGGCCCGCAAATTCACCTCCACTTT CASSSTGGPQIHLHF
TRBD2 . TRBJ2-5 TRBV20-1 TGCAGTGTCGGGCGGCTAGCGGGGACCAATGAGCAGTACTTC CSVGRLAGTNEQYF
. . TRBJ2-3 TRBV3-1 TGTGCCAGCAGCCAAGAGGCAGCTCTGTATTTT CASSQEAALYF
TRBD1 . TRBJ1-4 TRBV4-3 TGCGCCAGCAGCCAACACCGGGACAGGGGGACAACTAATGAAAAACTGTTTTTT CASSQHRDRGTTNEKLFF
. . TRBJ2-2 TRBV20-1 TGCAGTGCTAGAGCGGGGGGCGACGGCACCGGGGAGCTGTTTTTT CSARAGGDGTGELFF
TRBD1 . TRBJ2-2 TRBV20-1 TGCAGTGCCAGAGCTACGGGACAGAGCTCCGGGGAGCTGTTTTTT CSARATGQSSGELFF
. few TRBJ2-5 TRBV28 TGTGCCAGCAGTCTTACAGGGTCCACGTACCAAGAGACCCAGTACTTC CASSLTGSTYQETQYF
. many TRBJ2-1 TRBV20-1 TGCAGTGCAAGGGACTTTTACAATGAGCAGTTCTTC CSARDFYNEQFF
. many TRBJ1-1 TRBV12-3/TRBV12-4 TGTGCCAGCAGTGTAGGGGGGCTAGGTGAAGCTTTCTTT CASSVGGLGEAFF
TRBD2 . TRBJ2-7 TRBV6-2/TRBV6-3 TGTGCCAGCAGTTACTCGATTTATCGTACGGAGACTAGCGGGATCTACGAGCAGTACTTC CASSYSIYRTETSGIYEQYF
TRBD2 few TRBJ2-4 TRBV5-4 TGTGCCAGCAGCTCGGAACCTCTAGCGGGAGGCAGAACGAACATTCAGTACTTC CASSSEPLAGGRTNIQYF
. few TRBJ2-1 TRBV5-1 TGCGCCAGCAGATTTGGGGAATACTACAATGAGCAGTTCTTC CASRFGEYYNEQFF
. few TRBJ2-6 TRBV24-1 TGTGCCACCAGTGATCGGGGCTCTGGGGCCAACGTCCTGACTTTC CATSDRGSGANVLTF
. few TRBJ2-3 TRBV6-2/TRBV6-3 TGTGCCAGCACCAACGGCCTGAGCACAGATACGCAGTATTTT CASTNGLSTDTQYF
. . TRBJ2-5 TRBV2 TGTGCCAGCCTACGGGGGGCGGAGACCCAGTACTTC CASLRGAETQYF
. . TRBJ1-5 TRBV9 TGTGCCAGCAGCGCCGGTGTAGGACCCAATCAGCCCCAGCATTTT CASSAGVGPNQPQHF
. . TRBJ2-5 TRBV7-2 TGTGCCAGCAGCTCTTTTATAGAAGAGACCCAGTACTTC CASSSFIEETQYF
TRBD2 many TRBJ2-7 TRBV29-1 TGCAGCGTGAACGGGGGGGGAGAGTACGAGCAGTACTTC CSVNGGGEYEQYF
. once TRBJ2-1 TRBV28 TGTGCCAGCAGTTTAGTCGCGGGGTCCAATAAGCAGTTCTTC CASSLVAGSNKQFF
. few TRBJ2-1 TRBV6-2/TRBV6-3 TGTGCCAGCATCTCCGGGGCAGGGTTAAATGAGCAGTTCTTC CASISGAGLNEQFF
TRBD1 . TRBJ2-7 TRBV3-1 TGTGCCAGCAGCCAGGGCCAGGGACAGAGCTCCTACAATGAGCAGTACTTC CASSQGQGQSSYNEQYF
TRBD2 . TRBJ2-7 TRBV7-2 TGTGCCAGCAGCACAGTAGCGGGAGATGTAAATGAGCAGTACTTC CASSTVAGDVNEQYF
. few TRBJ2-7 TRBV21-1 TGTGCCAGCAGCTCCCCGGGACGGCATTGGTGCTACGAGCAGTACTTC CASSSPGRHWCYEQYF
. . TRBJ2-4 TRBV27 TGTGCCACCCAGATCACGGGATACATTCAGTACTTC CATQITGYIQYF
TRBD1 . TRBJ2-5 TRBV20-1 TGCAGTGCCCTCGACAGGGTGTTTAGCAATGAGCAGTACTTC CSALDRVFSNEQYF
. . TRBJ1-2 TRBV3-1 TGTGCCAGCAGCCAAACTATGTCTTCGTATGGCTACACCTTC CASSQTMSSYGYTF
TRBD2 . TRBJ2-3 TRBV7-2 TGTGCCAGCAGCCCCACTCGGACTAGCGGGGGAGCTAGCACAGATACGCAGTATTTT CASSPTRTSGGASTDTQYF
. few TRBJ1-5 TRBV5-6 TGTGCCAGCAGCCGGTGGCAGATCAATCAGCCCCAGCATTTT CASSRWQINQPQHF
TRBD2 many TRBJ2-1 TRBV7-2 TGTGCCAGCAGCGCACTAGCGATTGAGCAGTTCTTC CASSALAIEQFF
TRBD1 . TRBJ1-5 TRBV5-6 TGTGCCAGCAGCTTCCGGACAGGGTCAGGCAATCAGCCCCAGCATTTT CASSFRTGSGNQPQHF
. few TRBJ2-7 TRBV13 TGTGCCAGCAGCGGTACCAGCTCCTACGAGCAGTACTTC CASSGTSSYEQYF
TRBD2 . TRBJ2-3 TRBV2 TGTGCCAGCAGCGGACTAGATCCAGATACGCAGTATTTT CASSGLDPDTQYF
. few TRBJ2-1 TRBV7-2 TGTGCCAGCAGATATCTAGCGAGCAGCTCCTACAATGAGCAGTTCTTC CASRYLASSSYNEQFF
. . TRBJ2-3 TRBV29-1 TGCAGCGTTGATAATTCCGTGTCAGATACGCAGTATTTT CSVDNSVSDTQYF
. . TRBJ1-2 TRBV30 TGTGCCTGGAGTTTTAGCATGTATGGCTACACCTTC CAWSFSMYGYTF
. few TRBJ2-1 TRBV6-2/TRBV6-3 TGTGCCAGCAGTTACGTTGTCGGGAATGAGCAGTTCTTC CASSYVVGNEQFF
TRBD2 . TRBJ2-1 TRBV20-1 TGCAGTGCGGGCGGACTAGCAAGCTACAATGAGCAGTTCTTC CSAGGLASYNEQFF
. . TRBJ2-5 TRBV29-1 TGCAGCGTTGATACGGCGGTACAAGAGACCCAGTACTTC CSVDTAVQETQYF
TRBD2 . TRBJ2-3 TRBV7-3 TGTGCCAGCAGCGTCCGGGGGGACGCAGATACGCAGTATTTT CASSVRGDADTQYF
TRBD1 . TRBJ2-7 TRBV28 TGTGCCAGCACCAGTCCCGGGACAGGGGGCCGGAATGAGCAGTACTTC CASTSPGTGGRNEQYF
TRBD2 . TRBJ2-1 TRBV15 TGTGCCACCAGCAGAACGATGACTAGCCCAAAGCAGTTCTTC CATSRTMTSPKQFF
. . TRBJ2-7 TRBV3-1 TGTGCCACTAAGGGCCCCTCCTACGAGCAGTACTTC CATKGPSYEQYF
. many TRBJ2-3 TRBV7-2 TGTGCCAGCAGCGACGGGACGGGAGATACGCAGTATTTT CASSDGTGDTQYF
. few TRBJ1-2 TRBV6-1 TGTGCCAGCAGTGAAGCGCGGGGATATGGCTACACCTTC CASSEARGYGYTF
TRBD2 . TRBJ2-2 TRBV4-1 TGCGCCAGCAGCCACCTAGCGGGGGCCACCGGGGAGCTGTTTTTT CASSHLAGATGELFF
. . TRBJ1-5 TRBV4-2 TGTGCCAGCAGCCAAGATGGGGCCCCCACGGATCCCCAGCATTTT CASSQDGAPTDPQHF
. few TRBJ2-3 TRBV6-6 TGTGCCAGCAGTTTTTCAGGGGGGACCACAGATACGCAGTATTTT CASSFSGGTTDTQYF
TRBD1 . TRBJ1-4 TRBV11-2 TGTGCCAGCAGCTCCACAGGGGGCAAAGAAAAACTGTTTTTT CASSSTGGKEKLFF
TRBD1 . TRBJ2-4 TRBV7-9 TGTGCCAGCAGCTTAGGGGGACAGGGTTACATTCAGTACTTC CASSLGGQGYIQYF